This T cell receptor (beta chain) emerged from a study of neoadjuvant anti-PD-1 for oral cavity cancer. Overall study findings and caveats: Only a few patients per response group were TCR-analyzed; validation needed.

As to this clone: Antigen unknown.

The germline gives CDR1 SGHRS, CDR2 YFSETQ. The CDR3 is 12 amino acids. The germline V and J ends were trimmed by 2 bases and 9 bases, with 9 bases remaining between them. Using immunoSEQ multiplex PCR, the repertoire was profiled, and TCRdb retains in-frame clones only, with some absent. The sample has some 15,000 clones, 71% seen once. The V gene is TRBV5-1, the J gene TRBJ2-1; D ambiguous. Here the sequenced sample was PBMCs, taken before nivolumab (anti-PD-1) treatment. The sequence was collected from a person aged 35 to 85 with oral cavity squamous cell carcinoma. The chain's CDR3 is CASSFGLGEQFF. CDR3 nucleotide sequence: TGCGCCAGCAGCTTTGGCTTAGGTGAGCAGTTCTTC.